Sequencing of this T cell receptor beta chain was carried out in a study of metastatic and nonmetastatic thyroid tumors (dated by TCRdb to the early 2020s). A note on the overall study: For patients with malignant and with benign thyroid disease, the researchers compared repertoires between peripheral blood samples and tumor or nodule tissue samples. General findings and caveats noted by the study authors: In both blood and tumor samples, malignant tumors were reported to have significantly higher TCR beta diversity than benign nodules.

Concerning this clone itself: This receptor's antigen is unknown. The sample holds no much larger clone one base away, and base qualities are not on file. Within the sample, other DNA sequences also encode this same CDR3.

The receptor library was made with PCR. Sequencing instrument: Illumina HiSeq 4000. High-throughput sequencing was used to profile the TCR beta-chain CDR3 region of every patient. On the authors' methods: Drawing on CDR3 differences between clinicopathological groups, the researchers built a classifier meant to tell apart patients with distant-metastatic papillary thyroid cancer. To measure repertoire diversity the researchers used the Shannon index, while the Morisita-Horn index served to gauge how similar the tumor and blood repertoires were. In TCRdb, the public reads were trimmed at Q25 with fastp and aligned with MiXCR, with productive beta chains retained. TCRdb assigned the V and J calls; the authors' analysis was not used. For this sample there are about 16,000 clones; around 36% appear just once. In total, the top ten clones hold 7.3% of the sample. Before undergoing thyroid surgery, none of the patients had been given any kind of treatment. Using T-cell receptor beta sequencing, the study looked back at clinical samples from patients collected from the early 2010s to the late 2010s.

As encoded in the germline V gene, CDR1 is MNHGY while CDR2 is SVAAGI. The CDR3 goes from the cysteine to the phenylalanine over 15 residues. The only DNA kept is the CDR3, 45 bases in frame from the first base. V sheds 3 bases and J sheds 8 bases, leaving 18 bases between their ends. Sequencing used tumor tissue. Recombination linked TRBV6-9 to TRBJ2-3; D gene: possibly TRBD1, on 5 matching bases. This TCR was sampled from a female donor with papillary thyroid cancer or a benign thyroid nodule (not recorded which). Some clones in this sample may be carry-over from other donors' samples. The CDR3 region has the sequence CASSYYGRGVGTQYF. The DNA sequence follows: TGTGCCAGCAGTTACTATGGTAGGGGCGTGGGTACGCAGTATTTT.